These T cell receptor beta chains were read from a single sample in a study of cytomegalovirus exposure and HLA in healthy donors. TCRdb's copy holds only in-frame clones and misses some; the assay was immunoSEQ multiplex PCR. The table has 150,000 to 200,000 clones, 81% seen once. The sequenced sample consisted of PBMCs. All receptors derive from a man in his late teens or twenties in good health and CMV-seronegative. CDR3s include the opening cysteine and the closing phenylalanine or tryptophan. The order of the fields is J gene, clone size, D gene, V gene, CDR3 protein, CDR3 DNA. The D gene is left open where the match is weak. Where a row states a size, it is once, few, many or the class of an expanded clone; other rows omit it.

j_call: TRBJ1-4; clone_size: -; d_call: -; v_call: TRBV7-9; cdr3_aa: CSSSPRGIMMNEKLFF; cdr3_nt: TGTTCCAGCAGCCCCCGCGGCATCATGATGAATGAAAAACTGTTTTTT
j_call: TRBJ1-1; clone_size: -; d_call: TRBD1; v_call: TRBV7-8; cdr3_aa: CASSLKYFFGTGVNTEAFF; cdr3_nt: TGTGCCAGCAGCTTAAAGTATTTCTTTGGGACAGGGGTGAACACTGAAGCTTTCTTT
j_call: TRBJ2-5; clone_size: -; d_call: -; v_call: TRBV4-3; cdr3_aa: CASSPEGRPQETQYF; cdr3_nt: TGCGCCAGCAGCCCGGAGGGGCGTCCCCAAGAGACCCAGTACTTC
j_call: TRBJ2-6; clone_size: -; d_call: TRBD1; v_call: TRBV5-1; cdr3_aa: CASSLGDRVLTGANVLTF; cdr3_nt: TGCGCCAGCAGCTTGGGGGACAGGGTCCTTACTGGGGCCAACGTCCTGACTTTC
j_call: TRBJ1-1; clone_size: -; d_call: -; v_call: TRBV2; cdr3_aa: CASSEDRVNTEAFF; cdr3_nt: TGTGCCAGCAGTGAAGACAGGGTGAACACTGAAGCTTTCTTT
j_call: TRBJ2-7; clone_size: -; d_call: TRBD1; v_call: TRBV13; cdr3_aa: CASSLAPGQGTAYEQYF; cdr3_nt: TGTGCCAGCAGCTTAGCCCCTGGACAGGGGACCGCCTACGAGCAGTACTTC
j_call: TRBJ1-3; clone_size: -; d_call: TRBD1; v_call: TRBV7-2; cdr3_aa: CASSLDRLTGRRGNTIYF; cdr3_nt: TGTGCCAGCAGCTTAGACCGGTTGACAGGGAGACGCGGAAACACCATATATTTT
j_call: TRBJ2-1; clone_size: -; d_call: -; v_call: TRBV10-3; cdr3_aa: CAISESRGEQFF; cdr3_nt: TGTGCCATCAGTGAGTCGCGGGGAGAGCAGTTCTTC
j_call: TRBJ1-5; clone_size: few; d_call: TRBD1; v_call: TRBV27; cdr3_aa: CASSQGTGGNQPQHF; cdr3_nt: TGTGCCAGCAGTCAGGGGACAGGGGGCAATCAGCCCCAGCATTTT
j_call: TRBJ1-2; clone_size: once; d_call: -; v_call: TRBV5-4; cdr3_aa: CASSLGGRTNYGYTF; cdr3_nt: TGTGCCAGCAGCTTGGGGGGCAGGACCAACTATGGCTACACCTTC
j_call: TRBJ1-5; clone_size: few; d_call: TRBD1; v_call: TRBV19; cdr3_aa: CASTQGVNSNQPQHF; cdr3_nt: TGTGCCAGTACCCAGGGGGTAAATAGCAATCAGCCCCAGCATTTT
j_call: TRBJ1-2; clone_size: -; d_call: -; v_call: TRBV6-5; cdr3_aa: CASSPVARGNGYTF; cdr3_nt: TGTGCCAGCAGCCCCGTAGCTCGGGGAAATGGCTACACCTTC